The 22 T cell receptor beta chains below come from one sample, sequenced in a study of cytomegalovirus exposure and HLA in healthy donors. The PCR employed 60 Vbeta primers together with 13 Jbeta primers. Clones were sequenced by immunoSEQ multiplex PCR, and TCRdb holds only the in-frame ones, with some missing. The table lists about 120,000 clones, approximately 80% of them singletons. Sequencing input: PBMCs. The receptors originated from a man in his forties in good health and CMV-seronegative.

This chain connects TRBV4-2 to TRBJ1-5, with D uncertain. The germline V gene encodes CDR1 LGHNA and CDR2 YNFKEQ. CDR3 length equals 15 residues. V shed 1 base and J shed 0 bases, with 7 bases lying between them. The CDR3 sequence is CASSQVPGSNQPQHF. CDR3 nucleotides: TGTGCCAGCAGCCAAGTTCCGGGTAGCAATCAGCCCCAGCATTTT.

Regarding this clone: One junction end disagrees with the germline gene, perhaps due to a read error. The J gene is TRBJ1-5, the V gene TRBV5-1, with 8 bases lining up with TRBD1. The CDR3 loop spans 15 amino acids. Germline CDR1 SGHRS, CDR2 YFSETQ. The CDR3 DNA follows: TGCGACAGCAGCTCTTTGGGACAGGCTAATCAGCCCCAGCATTTT. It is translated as CDSSSLGQANQPQHF.

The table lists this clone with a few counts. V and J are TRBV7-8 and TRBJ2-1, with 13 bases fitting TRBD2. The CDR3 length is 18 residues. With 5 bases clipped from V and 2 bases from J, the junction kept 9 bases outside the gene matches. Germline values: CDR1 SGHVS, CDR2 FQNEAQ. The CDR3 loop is CASSPRTSGSPTYNEQFF. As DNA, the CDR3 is TGTGCCAGCAGCCCCAGGACTAGCGGGAGCCCAACCTACAATGAGCAGTTCTTC.

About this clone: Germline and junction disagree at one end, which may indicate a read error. The CDR3 nucleotides read TGTGCCAGCCGGAGCTCTGGGGCCAACGGCCTGACTTTC. Translated, it gives CASRSSGANGLTF. The chain uses TRBV5-8 and TRBJ2-6; maybe TRBD1 (5 bases). The CDR3 loop spans 13 amino acids. Germline assignment: CDR1 SGHTS and CDR2 YDEGEE.

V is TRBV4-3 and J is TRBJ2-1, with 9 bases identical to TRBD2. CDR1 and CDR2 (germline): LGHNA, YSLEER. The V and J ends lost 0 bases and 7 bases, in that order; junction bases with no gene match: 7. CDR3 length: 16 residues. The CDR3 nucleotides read TGCGCCAGCAGCCAAGATGCGATAGCGGGAGTGAATGAGCAGTTCTTC. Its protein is CASSQDAIAGVNEQFF.

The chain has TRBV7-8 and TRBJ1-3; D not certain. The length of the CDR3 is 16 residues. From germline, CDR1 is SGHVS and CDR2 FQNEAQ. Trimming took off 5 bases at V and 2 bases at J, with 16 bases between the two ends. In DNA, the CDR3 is TGTGCCAGCAGCCCACCGGGGAGGGTAACTGGAAACACCATATATTTT. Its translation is CASSPPGRVTGNTIYF.

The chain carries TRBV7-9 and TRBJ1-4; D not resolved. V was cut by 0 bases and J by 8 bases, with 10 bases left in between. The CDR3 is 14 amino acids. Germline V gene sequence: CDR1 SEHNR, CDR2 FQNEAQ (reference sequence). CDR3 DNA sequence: TGTGCCAGCAGCTTAGCTACGGGAGGGGAAAAACTGTTTTTT. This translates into CASSLATGGEKLFF.

CDR3 protein: CASSYFRYTGELFF. The CDR3 nucleotides read TGTGCCAGCAGTTACTTCCGGTACACCGGGGAGCTGTTTTTT. The V call is TRBV6-5, the J call TRBJ2-2, with D uncertain. Germline lookup yields CDR1 MNHEY and CDR2 SVGAGI. The germline V and J ends were trimmed by 1 base and 3 bases, with 6 bases remaining between them. This CDR3 spans 14 amino acids.

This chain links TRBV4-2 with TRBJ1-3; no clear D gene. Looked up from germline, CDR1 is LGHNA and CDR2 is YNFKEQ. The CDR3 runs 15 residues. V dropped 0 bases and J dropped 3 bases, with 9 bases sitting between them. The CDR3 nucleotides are TGTGCCAGCAGCCAAGACGTGAGCTTTGGAAACACCATATATTTT. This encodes CASSQDVSFGNTIYF.

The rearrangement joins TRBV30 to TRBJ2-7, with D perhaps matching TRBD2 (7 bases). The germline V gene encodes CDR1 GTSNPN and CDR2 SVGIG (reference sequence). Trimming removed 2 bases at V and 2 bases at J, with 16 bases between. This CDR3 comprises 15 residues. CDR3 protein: CAWSRVGGGAYEQYF. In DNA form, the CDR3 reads TGTGCCTGGAGTCGAGTAGGGGGAGGGGCCTACGAGCAGTACTTC.

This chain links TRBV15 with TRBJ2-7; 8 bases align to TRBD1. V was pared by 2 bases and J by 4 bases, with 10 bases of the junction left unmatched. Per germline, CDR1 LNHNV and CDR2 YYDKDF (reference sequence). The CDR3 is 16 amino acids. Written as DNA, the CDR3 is TGTGCCACCAGCAGACGAATCGGGACAGGAGGGTACGAGCAGTACTTC. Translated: CATSRRIGTGGYEQYF. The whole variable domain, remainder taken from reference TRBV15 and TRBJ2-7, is DAMVIQNPRYQVTQFGKPVTLSCSQTLNHNVMYWYQQKSSQAPKLLFHYYDKDFNNEADTPDNFQSRRPNTSFCFLDIRSPGLGDTAMYLCATSRRIGTGGYEQYFGPGTRLTVT.

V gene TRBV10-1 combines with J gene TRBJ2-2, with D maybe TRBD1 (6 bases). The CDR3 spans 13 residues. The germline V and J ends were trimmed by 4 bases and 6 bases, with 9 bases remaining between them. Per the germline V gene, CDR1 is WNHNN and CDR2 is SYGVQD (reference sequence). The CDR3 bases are TGCGCCAGCAGTGTACAGGGCGCCGGGGAGCTGTTTTTT. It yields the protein CASSVQGAGELFF.

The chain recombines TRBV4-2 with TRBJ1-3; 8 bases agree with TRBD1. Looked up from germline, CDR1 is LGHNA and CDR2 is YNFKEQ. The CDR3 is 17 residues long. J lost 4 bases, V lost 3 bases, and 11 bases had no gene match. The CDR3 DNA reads TGTGCCAGCAGCCACCCCAACCGGACAGGGAGGGGAAACACCATATATTTT. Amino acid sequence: CASSHPNRTGRGNTIYF.

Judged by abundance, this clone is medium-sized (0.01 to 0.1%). The CDR3 nucleotides are TGCGCCAGCTCCTTCCGGGGTAACGAGCAGTACTTC. It is translated as CASSFRGNEQYF. This rearrangement joins TRBV10-2 to TRBJ2-7; TRBD2 might be the D (5 bases). CDR1 and CDR2 from the germline V gene are WSHSY and SAAADI. CDR3 length: 12 amino acids. Between the trimmed V and J ends, which lost 8 bases and 5 bases, there was a span of 13 bases.

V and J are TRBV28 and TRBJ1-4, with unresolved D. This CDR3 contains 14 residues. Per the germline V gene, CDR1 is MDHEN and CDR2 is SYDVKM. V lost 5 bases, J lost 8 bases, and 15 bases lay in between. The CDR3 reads CASSLPATEEKLFF. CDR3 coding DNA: TGTGCCAGCAGTCTCCCCGCGACGGAGGAAAAACTGTTTTTT. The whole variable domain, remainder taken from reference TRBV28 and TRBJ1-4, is DVKVTQSSRYLVKRTGEKVFLECVQDMDHENMFWYRQDPGLGLRLIYFSYDVKMKEKGDIPEGYSVSREKKERFSLILESASTNQTSMYLCASSLPATEEKLFFGSGTQLSVL.

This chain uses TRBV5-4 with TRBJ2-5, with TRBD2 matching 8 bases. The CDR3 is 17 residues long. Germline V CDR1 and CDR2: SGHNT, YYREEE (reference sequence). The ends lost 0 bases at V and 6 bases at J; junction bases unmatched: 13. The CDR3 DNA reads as TGTGCCAGCAGCTTGGAGACTAGCGACCTGCGGGGGAAGACCCAGTACTTC. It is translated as CASSLETSDLRGKTQYF.

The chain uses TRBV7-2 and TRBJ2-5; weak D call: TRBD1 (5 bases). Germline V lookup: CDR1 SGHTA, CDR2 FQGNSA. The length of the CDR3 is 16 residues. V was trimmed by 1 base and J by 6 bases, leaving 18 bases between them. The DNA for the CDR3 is TGTGCCAGCAGCTTAGGGGGCGCGGTCGGATTGAAGACCCAGTACTTC. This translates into CASSLGGAVGLKTQYF.

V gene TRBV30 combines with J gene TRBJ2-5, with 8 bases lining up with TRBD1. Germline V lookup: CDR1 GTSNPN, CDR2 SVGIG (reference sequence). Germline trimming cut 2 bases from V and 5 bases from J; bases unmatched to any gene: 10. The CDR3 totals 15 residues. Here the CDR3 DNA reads TGTGCCTGGAGTATTGTCCAGGGGGCAGGGGAGACCCAGTACTTC. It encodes CAWSIVQGAGETQYF.

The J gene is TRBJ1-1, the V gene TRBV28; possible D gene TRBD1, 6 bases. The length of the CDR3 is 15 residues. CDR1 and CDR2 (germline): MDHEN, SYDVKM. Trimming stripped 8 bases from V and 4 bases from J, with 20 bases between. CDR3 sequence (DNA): TGTGCCAGCCCCTCCGTCGGACAGCCGACCACTGAAGCTTTCTTT. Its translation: CASPSVGQPTTEAFF.

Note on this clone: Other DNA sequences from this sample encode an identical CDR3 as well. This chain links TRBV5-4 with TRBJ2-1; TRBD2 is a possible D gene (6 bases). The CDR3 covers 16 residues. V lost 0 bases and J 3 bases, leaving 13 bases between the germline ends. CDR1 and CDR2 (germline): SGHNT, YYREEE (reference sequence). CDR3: CASSLGGLADYNEQFF. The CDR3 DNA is TGTGCCAGCAGCTTGGGGGGACTGGCGGACTACAATGAGCAGTTCTTC.

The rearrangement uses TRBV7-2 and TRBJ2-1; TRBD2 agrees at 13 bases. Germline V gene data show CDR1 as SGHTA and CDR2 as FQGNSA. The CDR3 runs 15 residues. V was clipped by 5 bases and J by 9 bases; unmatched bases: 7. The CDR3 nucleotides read TGTGCCAGCAGCCGGACTAGCGGGAGCATGGTTGAGCAGTTCTTC. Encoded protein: CASSRTSGSMVEQFF.

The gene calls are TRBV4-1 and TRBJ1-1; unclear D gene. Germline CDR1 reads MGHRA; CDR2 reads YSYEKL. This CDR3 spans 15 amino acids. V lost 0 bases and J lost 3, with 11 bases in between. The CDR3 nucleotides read TGCGCCAGCAGCCAAGAACTTGGTGCCCACACTGAAGCTTTCTTT. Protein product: CASSQELGAHTEAFF.